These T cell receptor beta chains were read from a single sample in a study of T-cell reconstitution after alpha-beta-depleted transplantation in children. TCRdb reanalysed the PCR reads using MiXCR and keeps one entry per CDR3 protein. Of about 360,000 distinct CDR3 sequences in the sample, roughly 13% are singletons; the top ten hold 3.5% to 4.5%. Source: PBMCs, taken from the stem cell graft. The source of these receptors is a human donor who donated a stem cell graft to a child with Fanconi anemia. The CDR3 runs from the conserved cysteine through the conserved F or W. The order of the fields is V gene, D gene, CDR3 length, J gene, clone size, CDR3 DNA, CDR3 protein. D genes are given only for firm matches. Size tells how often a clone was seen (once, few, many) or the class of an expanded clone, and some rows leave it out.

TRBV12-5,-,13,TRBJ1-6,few,TGTGCTAGTGGTTTGGAGGAGAATTCACCCCTCCACTTT,CASGLEENSPLHF
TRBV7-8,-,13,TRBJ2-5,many,TGTGCCAGCAGCTTAAGGGGCCGGGAGACCCAGTACTTC,CASSLRGRETQYF
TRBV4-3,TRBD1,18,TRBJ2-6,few,TGCGCCAGCAGCCGAGAACTCCAGGGGGCGCGAGGGGCCAACGTCCTGACTTTC,CASSRELQGARGANVLTF
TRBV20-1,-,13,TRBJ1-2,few,TGCAGTGCCCCACTGACAGATAACTATGGCTACACCTTC,CSAPLTDNYGYTF
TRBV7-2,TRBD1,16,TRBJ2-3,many,TGTGCCAGCAGCCATGGGACAGGGGGTCGTTCCACCCACAGCTGTTTT,CASSHGTGGRSTHSCF
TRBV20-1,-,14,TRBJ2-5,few,TGCAGTGCTAGAGAGGCAGGGGTTCAAGAGACCCAGTACTTC,CSAREAGVQETQYF
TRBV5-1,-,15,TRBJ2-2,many,TGCGCCAGCAGCTTGGGAGGATATGAGACCGGGGAGCTGTTTTTT,CASSLGGYETGELFF
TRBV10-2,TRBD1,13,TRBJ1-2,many,TGCGCCAGCAGTCCCGCAGGGGGATATGGCTACACCTTC,CASSPAGGYGYTF
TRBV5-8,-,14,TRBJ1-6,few,TGTGCCAGCGGTACACTTCTAGTGAATTCACCCCTCCACTTT,CASGTLLVNSPLHF
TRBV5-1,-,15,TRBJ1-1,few,TGCGCCAGCAGCTTGGCGCGCAGCTTAAACACTGAAGCTTTCTTT,CASSLARSLNTEAFF
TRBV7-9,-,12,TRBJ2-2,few,TGTGCCAGCAGCTTAAACACCGGGGAGCGGTTTTTT,CASSLNTGERFF
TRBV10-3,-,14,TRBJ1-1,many,TGTGCCATCCAACAGGATCCTATGAACACTGAAGCTTTCTTT,CAIQQDPMNTEAFF
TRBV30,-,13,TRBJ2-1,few,TGTGCCTACTCGACAGGCGCCTCCGGGGGGCAGTTCTTC,CAYSTGASGGQFF
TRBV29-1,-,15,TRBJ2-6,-,TGCAGCGTTGAAGGGGGGGCCTCTGGGGCCAACGTCCTGACTTTC,CSVEGGASGANVLTF
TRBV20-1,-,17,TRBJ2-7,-,TGCAGTGCTAGAGATCTCGTAAGATCTGTAGAAATGTACGAGCAGTACTTC,CSARDLVRSVEMYEQYF